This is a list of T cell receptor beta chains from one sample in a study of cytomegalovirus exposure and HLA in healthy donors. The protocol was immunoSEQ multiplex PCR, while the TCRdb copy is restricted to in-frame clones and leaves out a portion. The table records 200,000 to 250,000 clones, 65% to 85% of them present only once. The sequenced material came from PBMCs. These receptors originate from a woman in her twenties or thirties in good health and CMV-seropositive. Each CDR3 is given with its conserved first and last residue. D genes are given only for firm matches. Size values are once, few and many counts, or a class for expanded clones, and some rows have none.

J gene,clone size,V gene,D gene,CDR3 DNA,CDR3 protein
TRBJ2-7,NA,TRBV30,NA,TGTGCCTGGAGTATTTCCGGGACGGGAGTCGAGCAGTACTTC,CAWSISGTGVEQYF
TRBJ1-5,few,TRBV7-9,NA,TGTGCCAGCAGCTTAGTGAACACTGGCAGGGATAGCAATCAGCCCCAGCATTTT,CASSLVNTGRDSNQPQHF
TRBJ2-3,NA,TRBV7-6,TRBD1,TGTGCCAGCAGCTTAGGAGGGGGCCGGGCAGATACGCAGTATTTT,CASSLGGGRADTQYF
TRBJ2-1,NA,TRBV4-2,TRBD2,TGTGCCAGCAGCCAAGGGGGACTAGCGGGACCGGCCTCCTACAATGAGCAGTTCTTC,CASSQGGLAGPASYNEQFF
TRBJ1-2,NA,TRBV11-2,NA,TGTGCCAGCAGCACCCTCGGGGGCAGGGGATACTATGGCTACACCTTC,CASSTLGGRGYYGYTF
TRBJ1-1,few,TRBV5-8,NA,TGTGCCAGCAGAACAGGACGGACTATGAACACTGAAGCTTTCTTT,CASRTGRTMNTEAFF
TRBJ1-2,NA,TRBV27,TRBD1,TGTGCCAGCAGTTCCGGGACAGGGGGAGACTACACCTTC,CASSSGTGGDYTF
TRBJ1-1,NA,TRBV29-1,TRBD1,TGCAGCGTCAGACTTGACAGGGCGAACACTGAAGCTTTCTTT,CSVRLDRANTEAFF
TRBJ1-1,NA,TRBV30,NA,TGTGCCTGGAGTGCCGACAGGTCCCCCGGGTTTGTCACTGAAGCTTTCTTT,CAWSADRSPGFVTEAFF
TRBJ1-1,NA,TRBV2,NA,TGTGCCAGCAGTGAAGTTAGGCGGAGGGGGACTGAAGCTTTCTTT,CASSEVRRRGTEAFF
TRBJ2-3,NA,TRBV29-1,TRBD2,TGCAGCGTTAGCGGGAGCGGGACAGATACGCAGTATTTT,CSVSGSGTDTQYF
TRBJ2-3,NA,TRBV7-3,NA,TGTGCCAGCAGTTCGAATCAGGCAGATACGCAGTATTTT,CASSSNQADTQYF
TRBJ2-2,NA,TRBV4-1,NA,TGCGCCAGCAGTCCGAACACCGGGGAGCTGTTTTTT,CASSPNTGELFF
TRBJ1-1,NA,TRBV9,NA,TGTGCCAGCAGCGTAGCGATCAGGAACACTGAAGCTTTCTTT,CASSVAIRNTEAFF
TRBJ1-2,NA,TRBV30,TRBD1,TGTGCCTGGAGGCGACAGGGAGGATACTATGGCTACACCTTC,CAWRRQGGYYGYTF
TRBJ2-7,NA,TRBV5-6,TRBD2,TGTGCCAGCAGCCTAGGGCTGTCGGTAGCGGGAGCGGTCTCCTACGAGCAGTACTTC,CASSLGLSVAGAVSYEQYF
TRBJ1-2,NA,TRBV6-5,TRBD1,TGTGCCAGCAGCTGGACAGGCCGAGCTAACTATGGCTACACCTTC,CASSWTGRANYGYTF
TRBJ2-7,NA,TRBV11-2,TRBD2,TGTGCCAGCAGGAGACTAGCGGGGAACTACGAGCAGTACTTC,CASRRLAGNYEQYF
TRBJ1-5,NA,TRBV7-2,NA,TGTGCCAGCAGCTTGCGGGAGTTCGTCGGGGTGAGGCCCCAGCATTTT,CASSLREFVGVRPQHF
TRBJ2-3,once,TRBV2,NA,TGTGCCAGCAGTGAAAGTAGTTCTGGCGATACGCAGTATTTT,CASSESSSGDTQYF
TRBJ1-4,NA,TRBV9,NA,TGTGCCAGCAGCGTAGAGGTAGGAAAACTGTTTTTT,CASSVEVGKLFF
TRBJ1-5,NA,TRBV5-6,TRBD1,TGTGCCAGCAGCTACCGGGACAGGGGGCCGAGCAATCAGCCCCAGCATTTT,CASSYRDRGPSNQPQHF
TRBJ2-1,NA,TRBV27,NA,TGTGCCAGCAGTCCATCACAGCCGAGCTCCTACAATGAGCAGTTCTTC,CASSPSQPSSYNEQFF
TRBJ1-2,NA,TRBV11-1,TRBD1,TGTGCCAGCAGCTTCGGGACAGGGGCATATGGCTACACCTTC,CASSFGTGAYGYTF
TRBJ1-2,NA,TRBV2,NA,TGTGCCAGCACCCCCAGGGGTCAGGACAGAGATGGCTACACCTTC,CASTPRGQDRDGYTF
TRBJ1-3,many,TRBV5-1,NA,TGCGCCAGCAGCCCCTCGACGGTTGGAAACACCATATATTTT,CASSPSTVGNTIYF
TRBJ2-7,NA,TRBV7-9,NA,TGTGCCACCACCAATGCCTACGAGCAGTACTTC,CATTNAYEQYF
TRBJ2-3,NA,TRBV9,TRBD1,TGTGCCAGCAGCAGAGGGGACAGCAGCACAGATACGCAGTATTTT,CASSRGDSSTDTQYF
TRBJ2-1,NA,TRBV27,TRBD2,TGTGCCAGCAGTTTATCTACTAGCGGGAGGGAGTATGAGCAGTTCTTC,CASSLSTSGREYEQFF
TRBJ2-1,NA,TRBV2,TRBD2,TGTGCCAGCATCGGGAGGGCCTACAATGAGCAGTTCTTC,CASIGRAYNEQFF
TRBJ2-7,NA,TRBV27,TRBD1,TGTGCCAGCCGGGACAGTTCTTTCTACGAGCAGTACTTC,CASRDSSFYEQYF
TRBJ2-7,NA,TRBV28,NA,TGTGCCAGCAGCCCTTCTTATTATACCTCCTACGAGCAGTACTTC,CASSPSYYTSYEQYF
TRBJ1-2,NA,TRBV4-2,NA,TGTGCCAGCAGCCAAGATGCGGGTTCGAAGGGTTCTCAAGGCTACACCTTC,CASSQDAGSKGSQGYTF
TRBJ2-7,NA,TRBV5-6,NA,TGTGCCAGCAGCTTGTTGGGGGGTGAAGCGTCCGAGCAGTACTTC,CASSLLGGEASEQYF
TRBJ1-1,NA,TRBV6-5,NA,TGTGCCAGCAGTCCAGTAAGATACATGAACACTGAAGCTTTCTTT,CASSPVRYMNTEAFF
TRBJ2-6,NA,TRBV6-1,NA,TGTGCCAGCAGTAACGGCCCTTCTGGGGCCAACGTCCTGACTTTC,CASSNGPSGANVLTF
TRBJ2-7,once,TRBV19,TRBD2,TGTGCCAGTAGTAATAGCGGGAGGGGAGTTTACGAGCAGTACTTC,CASSNSGRGVYEQYF
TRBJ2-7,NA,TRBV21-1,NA,TGTGCCAGCAGCAAAGTCCGGATCGACGAGCAGTACTTC,CASSKVRIDEQYF
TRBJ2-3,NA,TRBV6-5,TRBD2,TGTGCCAGCACTCTAGCGGGAGAGGCCACAGATACGCAGTATTTT,CASTLAGEATDTQYF
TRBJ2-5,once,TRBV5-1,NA,TGCGCCAGCAGTTTGAACTCGGAGACCCAGTACTTC,CASSLNSETQYF
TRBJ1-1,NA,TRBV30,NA,TGTGCCTGGAGGCTCCACACTGAAGCTTTCTTT,CAWRLHTEAFF
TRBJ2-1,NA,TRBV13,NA,TGTGCCAGCAGCCGGACGTTGGGATACAATGAGCAGTTCTTC,CASSRTLGYNEQFF
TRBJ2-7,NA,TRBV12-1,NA,TGTGCCAGCAGCTTTGAGTGCAGGAACGAGGGGTACGAGCAGTACTTC,CASSFECRNEGYEQYF
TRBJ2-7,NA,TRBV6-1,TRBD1,TGTGCCAGCGTTGAGAGGCGGACAGGGGGATACGAGCAGTACTTC,CASVERRTGGYEQYF
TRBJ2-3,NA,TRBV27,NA,TGTGCCAGCAGTCCCGGGTATGGCACAGATACGCAGTATTTT,CASSPGYGTDTQYF
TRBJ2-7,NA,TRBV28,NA,TGTGCCAGCAGTCTGGGAAAATACGAGCAGTACTTC,CASSLGKYEQYF
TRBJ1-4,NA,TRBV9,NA,TGTGCCAGCAGCGGGGGGTCAACTAATGAAAAACTGTTTTTT,CASSGGSTNEKLFF
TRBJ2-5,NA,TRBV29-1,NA,TGCAGCGCTACGGGACGAACAAAAGGGGAGACCCAGTACTTC,CSATGRTKGETQYF
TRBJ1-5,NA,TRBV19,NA,TGTGCCAGTAGTTCTGGGACCAGGTCGAATCAGCCCCAGCATTTT,CASSSGTRSNQPQHF
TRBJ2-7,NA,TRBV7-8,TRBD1,TGTGCCAGCAGCTTGACAGGGCGCTCCTACGAGCAGTACTTC,CASSLTGRSYEQYF
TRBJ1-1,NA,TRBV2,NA,TGTGCCAGCGCCGGGGCGCTGAACGCTTTCTTT,CASAGALNAFF
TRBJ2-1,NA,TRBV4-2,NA,TGTGCCAGCAGCCAAGAGTTCGTCGTTCGATCTGATGAGCAGTTCTTC,CASSQEFVVRSDEQFF
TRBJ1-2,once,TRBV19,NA,TGTGCCAGTAGGCCGGGGAGGGATGGCTACACCTTC,CASRPGRDGYTF
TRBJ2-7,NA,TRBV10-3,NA,TGTGCCATCTCGCCCCGAGCGGAGTACTACGAGCAGTACTTC,CAISPRAEYYEQYF
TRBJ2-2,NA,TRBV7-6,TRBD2,TGTGCCAGCAGCATCCGGCCCGGACTAGCGGGAGGGCCGAACACCGGGGAGCTGTTTTTT,CASSIRPGLAGGPNTGELFF
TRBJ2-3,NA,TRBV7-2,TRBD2,TGTGCCAGCAATCCCGGAATTAGCGGGTCTCAGTATTTT,CASNPGISGSQYF
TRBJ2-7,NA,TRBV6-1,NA,TGTGCCAGCAGTGTTATACAGGGGAGGGTCGAGCAGTACTTC,CASSVIQGRVEQYF